This T cell receptor (beta chain) came from a study of cytomegalovirus exposure and HLA in healthy donors. General study results and limits: In a later analysis, TCR beta V- and J-gene trimming showed a link to a missense DCLRE1C variant.

PCR primers comprised 60 Vbeta and 13 Jbeta primers. The data were produced by immunoSEQ multiplex PCR, yet TCRdb's version contains in-frame clones alone and is incomplete. The sample contains 120,000 or so clones, less than 85% of which appear only once. V was shortened by 8 bases and J by 0 bases, with 10 bases between the two germline ends. The length of the CDR3 is 13 residues. Germline V gene lookup returns CDR1 ENHRY and CDR2 SYGVKD. Notes on this clone: Its antigen is as yet unknown.

The sample comprised PBMCs. The receptor was isolated from a man younger than 35 in good health and CMV-seropositive. V gene TRBV10-3 combines with J gene TRBJ2-5; D is perhaps TRBD2 (5 bases). CDR3: CAIRPGYQETQYF. The CDR3 nucleotides read TGTGCCATCCGACCGGGGTACCAAGAGACCCAGTACTTC.